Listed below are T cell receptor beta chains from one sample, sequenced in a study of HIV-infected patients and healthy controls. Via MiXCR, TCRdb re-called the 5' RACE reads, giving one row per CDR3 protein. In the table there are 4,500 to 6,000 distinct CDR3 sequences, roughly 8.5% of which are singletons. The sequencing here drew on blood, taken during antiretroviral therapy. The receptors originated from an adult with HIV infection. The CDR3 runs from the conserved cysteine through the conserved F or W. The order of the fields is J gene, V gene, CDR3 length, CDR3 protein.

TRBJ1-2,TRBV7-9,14,CASSLAGFPGRYTF
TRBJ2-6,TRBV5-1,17,CASDNGATASGANVLTF
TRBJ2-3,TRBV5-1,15,CASSFTGFVADTQYF
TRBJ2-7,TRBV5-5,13,CASSLGWQGEQYF
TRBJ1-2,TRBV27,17,CASSFEAGGVGNYGYTF
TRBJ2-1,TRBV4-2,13,CASSPDWTNEQFF
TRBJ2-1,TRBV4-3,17,CASSQVFQAPRYNEQFF
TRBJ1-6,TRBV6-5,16,CASSFGQLGYNSPLHF
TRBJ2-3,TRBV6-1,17,CASIRTSGRAGTDTQYF
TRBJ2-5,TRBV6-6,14,CASSYSTGPETQYF
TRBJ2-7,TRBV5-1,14,CASSLERPAYEQYF
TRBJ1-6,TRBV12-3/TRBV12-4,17,CATSAQGQRLLNSPLHF
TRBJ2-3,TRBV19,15,CASSIRGGAEDTQYF
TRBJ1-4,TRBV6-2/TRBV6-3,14,CASSSGTAGEKLFF
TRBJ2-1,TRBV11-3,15,CASSPKGLAGGEQFF
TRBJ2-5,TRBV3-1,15,CASSRHPKIQETQYF
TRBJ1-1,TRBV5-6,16,CASSFYGQGGNTEAFF
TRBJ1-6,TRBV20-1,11,CSAWDPPALHF
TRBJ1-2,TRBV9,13,CASTGPANYGYTF
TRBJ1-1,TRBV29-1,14,CSAASDSWQTEAFF
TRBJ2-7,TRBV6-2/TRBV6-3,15,CASSSGLAGNYEQYF
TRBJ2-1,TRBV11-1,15,CASSLTSATYNEQFF
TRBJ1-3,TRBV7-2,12,CASSLNRNTIYF
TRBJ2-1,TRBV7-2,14,CASSSFAGNREQFF
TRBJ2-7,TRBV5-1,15,CASKVLGSPLDEQYF
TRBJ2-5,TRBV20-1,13,CSASELGQETQYF
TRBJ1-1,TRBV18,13,CASSPGIQVEAFF
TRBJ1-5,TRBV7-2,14,CASSAYRFGQPQHF
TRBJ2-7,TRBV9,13,CASSYGTRYEQYF
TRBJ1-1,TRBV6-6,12,CASRVFVTEAFF
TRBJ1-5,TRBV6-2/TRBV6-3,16,CASSLGGQGARQPQHF
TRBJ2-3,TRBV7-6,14,CASSLVPSTDTQYF
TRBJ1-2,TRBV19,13,CASMVRSGYGYTF
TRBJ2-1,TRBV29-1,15,CSVPSGGNAYNEQFF
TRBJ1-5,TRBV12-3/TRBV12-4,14,CASSLIGTHQPQHF
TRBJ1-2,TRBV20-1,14,CSARVSGRGDGYTF
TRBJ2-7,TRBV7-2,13,CASSLAQGYEQYF
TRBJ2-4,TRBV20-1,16,CSALALGGLAKNIQYF
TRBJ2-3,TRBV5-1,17,CASSSQGVAGGRGTQYF
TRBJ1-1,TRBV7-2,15,CASSLALGQDPEAFF
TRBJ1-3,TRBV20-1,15,CSAPRGGGDGNTIYF